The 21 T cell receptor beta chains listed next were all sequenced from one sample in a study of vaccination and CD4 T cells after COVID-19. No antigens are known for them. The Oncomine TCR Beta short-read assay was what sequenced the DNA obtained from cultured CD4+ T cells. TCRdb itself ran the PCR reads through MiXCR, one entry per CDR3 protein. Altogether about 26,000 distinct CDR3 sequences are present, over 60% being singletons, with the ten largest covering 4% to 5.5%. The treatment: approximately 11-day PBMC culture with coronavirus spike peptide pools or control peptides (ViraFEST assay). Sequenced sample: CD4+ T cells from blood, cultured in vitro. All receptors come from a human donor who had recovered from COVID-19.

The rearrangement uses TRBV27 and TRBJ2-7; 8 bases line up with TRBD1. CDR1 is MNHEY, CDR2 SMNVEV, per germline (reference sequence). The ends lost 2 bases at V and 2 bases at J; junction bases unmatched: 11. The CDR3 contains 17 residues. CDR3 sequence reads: CASSLAGRQGITYEQYF. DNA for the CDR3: TGTGCCAGCAGTTTAGCGGGTCGACAGGGGATAACCTACGAGCAGTACTTC.

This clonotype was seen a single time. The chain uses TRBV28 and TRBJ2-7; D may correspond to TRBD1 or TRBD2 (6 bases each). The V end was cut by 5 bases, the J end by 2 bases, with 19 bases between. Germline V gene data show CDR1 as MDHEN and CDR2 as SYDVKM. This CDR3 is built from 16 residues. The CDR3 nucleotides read TGTGCCAGCAGTCTCCCTCGGGGGCGCCCCCCCTACGAGCAGTACTTC. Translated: CASSLPRGRPPYEQYF.

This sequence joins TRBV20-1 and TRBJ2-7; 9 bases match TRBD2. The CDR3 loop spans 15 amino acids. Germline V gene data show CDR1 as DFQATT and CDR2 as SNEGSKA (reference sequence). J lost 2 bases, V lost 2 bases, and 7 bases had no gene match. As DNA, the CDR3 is TGCAGTGCTAGATTGCTAGCGGGGCTAACCTACGAGCAGTACTTC. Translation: CSARLLAGLTYEQYF.

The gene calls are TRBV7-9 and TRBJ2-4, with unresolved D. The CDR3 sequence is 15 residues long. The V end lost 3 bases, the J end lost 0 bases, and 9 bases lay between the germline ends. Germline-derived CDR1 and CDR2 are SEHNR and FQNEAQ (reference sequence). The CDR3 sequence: CASSLSLLAKNIQYF. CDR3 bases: TGTGCCAGCAGCTTGAGCCTCCTAGCCAAAAACATTCAGTACTTC.

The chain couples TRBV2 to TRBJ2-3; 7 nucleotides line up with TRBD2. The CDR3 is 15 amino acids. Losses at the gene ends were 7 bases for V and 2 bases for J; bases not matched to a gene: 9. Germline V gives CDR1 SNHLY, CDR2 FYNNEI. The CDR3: CASIRAGLLTDTQYF. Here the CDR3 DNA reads TGTGCCAGCATCAGGGCGGGACTACTCACAGATACGCAGTATTTT.

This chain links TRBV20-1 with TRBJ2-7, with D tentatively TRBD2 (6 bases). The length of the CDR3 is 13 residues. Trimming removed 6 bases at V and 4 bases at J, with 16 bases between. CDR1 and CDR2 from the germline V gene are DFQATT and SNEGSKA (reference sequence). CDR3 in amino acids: CSAPKTSGYEQYF. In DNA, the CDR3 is TGCAGTGCCCCTAAGACCAGCGGGTACGAGCAGTACTTC.

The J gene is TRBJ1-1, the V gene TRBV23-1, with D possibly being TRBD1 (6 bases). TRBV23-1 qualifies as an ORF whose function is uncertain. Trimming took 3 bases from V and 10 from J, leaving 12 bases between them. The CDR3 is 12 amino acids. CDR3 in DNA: TGCGCCAGCAGTCAGAAGAGGGGGGGAGCTTTCTTT. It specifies CASSQKRGGAFF.

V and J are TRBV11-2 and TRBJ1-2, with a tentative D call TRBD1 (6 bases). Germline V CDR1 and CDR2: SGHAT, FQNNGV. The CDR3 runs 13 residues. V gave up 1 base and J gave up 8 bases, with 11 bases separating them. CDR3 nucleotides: TGTGCCAGCAGCTTAGGGGGGGCGGAAGGCTACACCTTC. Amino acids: CASSLGGAEGYTF.

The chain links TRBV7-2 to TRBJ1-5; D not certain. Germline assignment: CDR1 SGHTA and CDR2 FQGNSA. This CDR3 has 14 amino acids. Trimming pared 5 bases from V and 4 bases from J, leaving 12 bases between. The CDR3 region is CASSRGPQNQPQHF. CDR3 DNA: TGTGCCAGCAGCCGCGGACCGCAGAATCAGCCCCAGCATTTT.

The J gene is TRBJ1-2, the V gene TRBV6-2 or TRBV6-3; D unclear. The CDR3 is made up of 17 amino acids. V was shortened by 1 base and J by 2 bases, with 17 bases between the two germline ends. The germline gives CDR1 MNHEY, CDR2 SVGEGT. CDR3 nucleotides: TGTGCCAGCAGTTACTTGCAGGCATTCGGCGTGAACTATGGCTACACCTTC. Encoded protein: CASSYLQAFGVNYGYTF.

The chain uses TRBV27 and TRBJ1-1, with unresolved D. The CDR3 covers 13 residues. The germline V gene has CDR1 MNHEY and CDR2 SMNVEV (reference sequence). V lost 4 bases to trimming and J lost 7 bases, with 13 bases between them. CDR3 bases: TGTGCCAGCAGTTATCGGTCCGTGGGTGAAGCTTTCTTT. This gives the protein CASSYRSVGEAFF.

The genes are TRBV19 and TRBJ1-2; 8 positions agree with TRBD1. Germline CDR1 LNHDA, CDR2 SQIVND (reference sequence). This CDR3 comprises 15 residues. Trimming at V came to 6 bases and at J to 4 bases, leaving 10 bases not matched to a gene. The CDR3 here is CASRNTGTGPYGYTF. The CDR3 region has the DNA TGTGCCAGTAGAAATACCGGGACAGGTCCCTATGGCTACACCTTC.

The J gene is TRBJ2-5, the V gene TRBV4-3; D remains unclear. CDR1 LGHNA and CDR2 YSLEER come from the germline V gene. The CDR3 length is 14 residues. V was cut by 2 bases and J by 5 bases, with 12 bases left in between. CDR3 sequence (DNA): TGCGCCAGCAGCCAACTAAAATGCCGGGAGACCCAGTACTTC. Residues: CASSQLKCRETQYF.

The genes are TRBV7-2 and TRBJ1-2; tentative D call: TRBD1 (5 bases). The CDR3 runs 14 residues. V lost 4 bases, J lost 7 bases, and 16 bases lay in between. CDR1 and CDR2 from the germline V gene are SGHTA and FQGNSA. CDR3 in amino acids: CASSSRPVGGGYTF. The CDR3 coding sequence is TGTGCCAGCAGCTCTAGACCCGTCGGGGGTGGCTACACCTTC. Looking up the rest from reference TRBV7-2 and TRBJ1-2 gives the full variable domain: GAGVSQSPSNKVTEKGKDVELRCDPISGHTALYWYRQSLGQGLEFLIYFQGNSAPDKSGLPSDRFSAERTGGSVSTLTIQRTQQEDSAVYLCASSSRPVGGGYTFGSGTRLTVV.

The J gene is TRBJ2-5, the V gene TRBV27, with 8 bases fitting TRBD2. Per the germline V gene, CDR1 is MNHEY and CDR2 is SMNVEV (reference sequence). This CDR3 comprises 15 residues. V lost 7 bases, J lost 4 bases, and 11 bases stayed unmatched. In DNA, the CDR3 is TGTGCCAGCAAACCGGGGGGGCAGGTGGGAGAGACCCAGTACTTC. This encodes CASKPGGQVGETQYF.

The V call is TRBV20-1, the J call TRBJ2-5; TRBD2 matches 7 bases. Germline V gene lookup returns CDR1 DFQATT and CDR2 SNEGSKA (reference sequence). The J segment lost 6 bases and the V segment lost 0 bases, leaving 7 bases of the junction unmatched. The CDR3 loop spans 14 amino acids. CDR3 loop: CSARDGGLRKTQYF. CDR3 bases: TGCAGTGCTAGAGATGGGGGACTAAGGAAGACCCAGTACTTC.

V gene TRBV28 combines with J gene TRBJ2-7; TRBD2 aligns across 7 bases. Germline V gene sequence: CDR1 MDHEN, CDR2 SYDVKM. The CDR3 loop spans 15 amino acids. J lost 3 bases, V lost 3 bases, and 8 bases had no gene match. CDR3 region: CASSFVSGNNYEQYF. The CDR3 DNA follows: TGTGCCAGCAGTTTCGTGAGCGGGAACAACTACGAGCAGTACTTC. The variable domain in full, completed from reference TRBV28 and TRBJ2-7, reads DVKVTQSSRYLVKRTGEKVFLECVQDMDHENMFWYRQDPGLGLRLIYFSYDVKMKEKGDIPEGYSVSREKKERFSLILESASTNQTSMYLCASSFVSGNNYEQYFGPGTRLTVT.

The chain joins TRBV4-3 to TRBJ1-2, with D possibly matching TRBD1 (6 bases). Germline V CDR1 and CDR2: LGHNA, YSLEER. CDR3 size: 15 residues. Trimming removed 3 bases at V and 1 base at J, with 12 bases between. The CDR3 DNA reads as TGCGCCAGCAGCCACCAGGGAGGGGGTAACTATGGCTACACCTTC. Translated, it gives CASSHQGGGNYGYTF.

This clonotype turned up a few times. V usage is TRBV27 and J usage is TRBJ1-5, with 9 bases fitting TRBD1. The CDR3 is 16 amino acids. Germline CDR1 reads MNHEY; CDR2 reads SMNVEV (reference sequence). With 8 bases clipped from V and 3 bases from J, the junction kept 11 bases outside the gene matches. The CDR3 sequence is CASGKWGTGNNQPQHF. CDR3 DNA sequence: TGTGCCAGCGGAAAGTGGGGGACAGGGAACAATCAGCCCCAGCATTTT.

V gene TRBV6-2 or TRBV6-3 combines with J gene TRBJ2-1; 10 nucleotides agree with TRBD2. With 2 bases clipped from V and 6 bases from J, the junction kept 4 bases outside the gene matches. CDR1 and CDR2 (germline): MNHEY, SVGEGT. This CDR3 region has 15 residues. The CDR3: CASSYQGLAANEQFF. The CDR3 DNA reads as TGTGCCAGCAGTTACCAAGGACTAGCGGCCAATGAGCAGTTCTTC.

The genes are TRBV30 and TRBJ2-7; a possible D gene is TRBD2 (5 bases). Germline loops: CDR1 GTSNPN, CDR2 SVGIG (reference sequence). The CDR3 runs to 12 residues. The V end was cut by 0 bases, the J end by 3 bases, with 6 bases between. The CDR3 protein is CAWSVRGYEQYF. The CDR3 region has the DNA TGTGCCTGGAGTGTACGGGGCTACGAGCAGTACTTC.